This TCR beta chain was obtained from a study of shared clonotypes between healthy human individuals (dated by TCRdb to about 2020). In the study overall: A few men and two women, aged 18 to 49 years, made up the cohort. For each donor, three plates each were used for CD4 naive and CD4 memory, two plates were used for CD8 naive, and one plate was used for CD8 memory. The study deeply sequenced blood TCR repertoires of roughly five healthy adults to estimate repertoire size and the extent of clonotype sharing between individuals. Libraries were prepared and TCR repertoires were sequenced by different laboratories using diverse techniques, in order to increase sequencing depth and limit assay-specific biases. Per donor, leukapheresis produced somewhere between about 0.9 and 10 billion PBMCs. The study at large found these results: Pairwise subsampling indicated that sequencing depth was expected to affect the degree of clonotype sharing among donors. Naive subsets generally had larger estimated clonotype richness than memory subsets. Because the study included a small number of donors, the genetic and exposure-history diversity represented was limited. Sampling was restricted to blood, and TCR repertoires in tissues likely differ from the TCR repertoires found in blood. Even with the large sequencing depth, rarefaction of the sorted-subset datasets indicated that sequencing was incomplete. Across a handful of donors, approximately 5% of naive CD4, over 3% of naive CD8, 2.3% of memory CD4, and about 0.44% of memory CD8 clonotypes were shared. Clonotypes shared by all four sorted-subset donors showed higher generation probabilities than non-shared clonotypes.

Healthy HIV-negative adults with no recently reported acute infections or vaccinations were included as donors. Every donor was a Caucasian adult residing in Nashville, Tennessee, USA. CD4+ T cells were enriched through magnetic negative selection, after which naive cells were positively selected on CD45RA and the remaining negative fraction served as the memory subset. Blood was obtained by leukapheresis, after which PBMCs were separated by Ficoll-Histopaque density gradient centrifugation and cryopreserved in liquid nitrogen vapor phase. Purity and quantity of every magnetically sorted T cell population were checked by analytical flow cytometry. Genomic DNA was isolated from each sorted fraction and quantified by UV absorbance on a Nanodrop 2000c. Of note for this clone: Its binding antigen is unknown. Per-base quality was not reported, and no clone a single base away is much larger than it.

TCR CDR3 regions were amplified from genomic DNA by multiplex PCR using the deep immunoSEQ assay. Genomic DNA extracted from each cell subset was distributed evenly over all wells of several immunoSEQ 96-well plates, and each plate served as one replicate. Each replicate PCR for sorted subsets received roughly 0.2 ug genomic DNA, equal to about 30,000 T cell genomes. Purified libraries were measured with a Qubit 3.0 fluorometer, size-checked on a Bioanalyzer 2100, and measured again with the KAPA Library Quantification kit. Every immunoSEQ 96-well plate was sequenced on a dedicated single-read 150-cycle Illumina NextSeq 550 flow cell. As for the original processing: The immunoSEQ output contained only junctional sequences without quality scores, so filtering could not match that applied to full-length reads. Sequences were annotated with PyIR, a Python wrapper for IgBLAST v1.9, and V/J genes and CDR3 were assigned using IMGT germline references. Reads with weak V/J assignments (E-value above 1e-6), missing CDR3, stop codons, out-of-frame junctions, or ambiguous translated residues were removed. V3J clonotypes were defined as sequences sharing an identical inferred V gene, J gene, and CDR3 amino acid sequence. Percentage overlap between repertoires was calculated by dividing the number of shared unique clonotypes by the size of the smaller repertoire. Three approaches were used to assess repertoire richness: RTK rarefaction, the Chao1 estimator, and Recon v2.1 estimates of unobserved clonotypes. Generation probabilities were computed with OLGA for all TCRbeta clonotypes obtained by the gDNA method from a few donors. The clones in this table, taken by TCRdb from immuneACCESS, are in-frame only. Not every clone is retained; where verified, under half of the shortfall comes from an unresolved V gene, and the cause of the rest is unknown. Clonal size and the V and J genes are those of that table, whereas D and trimming came from the DNA. This sample has approximately 530,000 clones in its table, and 90% to 97% of those were observed once. The ten largest make up approximately 0.06% of the sample.

The CDR3 goes from the cysteine to the phenylalanine over 14 residues. Only the CDR3 DNA is retained, 42 bases long and in frame from the first base. CDR1 SNHLY and CDR2 FYNNEI are derived from the germline V gene. This sequence uses TRBV2 and TRBJ1-1; a tentative D call is TRBD1 (5 bases match). This receptor was taken from a woman aged 25 to 45 in good health. The material sequenced was naive CD4+ T cells sorted from blood. The sample's cell subset or site, from its label and the paper: CD45RA+ positively selected. The bases read TGTGCTAACGACCTCAGGGACGTAGAAACTGAAGCTTTCTTT. Its product reads: CANDLRDVETEAFF.